One sample yielded the 21 T cell receptor beta chains listed below, sequenced in a study of cytomegalovirus exposure and HLA in healthy donors. This table comes from immunoSEQ multiplex PCR, and its TCRdb copy is limited to in-frame clones, with some not included. The data show roughly 200,000 clones, with about four fifths seen just once and 2.5% to 3% held by the top ten. Sequenced input: PBMCs. The receptors stem from a woman aged 18-29 years in good health and CMV-seropositive.

The V and J genes are TRBV6-5 and TRBJ1-1, with D possibly matching TRBD1 (6 bases). The CDR3 spans 13 residues. From germline, CDR1 is MNHEY and CDR2 SVGAGI. V lost 7 bases, J lost 7 bases, and 16 bases lay in between. In nucleotides, the CDR3 is TGTGCCAGCAACACCCGGGACAAATATGAAGCTTTCTTT. This sequence encodes CASNTRDKYEAFF.

The chain employs TRBV5-1 and TRBJ2-1, with TRBD2 as a possible D gene (6 bases). V was shortened by 4 bases and J by 2 bases, with 16 bases between the two germline ends. This CDR3 is built from 16 residues. Germline assignment: CDR1 SGHRS and CDR2 YFSETQ. DNA for the CDR3: TGCGCCAGCAGCGAAGGGCGGGGTGGCGCCTACAATGAGCAGTTCTTC. This gives the protein CASSEGRGGAYNEQFF.

The rearrangement joins TRBV9 to TRBJ2-3; TRBD1 might be the D (5 bases). The CDR3 loop spans 15 amino acids. Germline CDR1 and CDR2: SGDLS and YYNGEE. V lost 4 bases, J lost 4 bases, and 16 bases lay in between. The CDR3 protein is CASSPDGQRADTQYF. The CDR3 nucleotides read TGTGCCAGCAGCCCAGACGGACAACGGGCAGATACGCAGTATTTT.

This chain joins TRBV14 and TRBJ2-7; TRBD1 agrees at 9 bases. This CDR3 is 14 amino acids long. Germline CDR1 is SGHDN and CDR2 is FVKESK. Trimming removed 4 bases from V and 6 bases from J; junction bases left unmatched: 7. The CDR3 spells CASSRDRGFGEQYF. The CDR3 DNA sequence: TGTGCCAGCAGCCGCGACAGGGGGTTCGGCGAGCAGTACTTC. The full variable domain, with the rest looked up from reference TRBV14 and TRBJ2-7, is EAGVTQFPSHSVIEKGQTVTLRCDPISGHDNLYWYRRVMGKEIKFLLHFVKESKQDESGMPNNRFLAERTGGTYSTLKVQPAELEDSGVYFCASSRDRGFGEQYFGPGTRLTVT.

A few counts support this clone. This chain uses TRBV19 with TRBJ1-2; D is unresolved. CDR3 size: 13 residues. From germline, CDR1 is LNHDA and CDR2 SQIVND (reference sequence). The ends were cut back, 5 bases at V and 1 base at J, with 8 bases in the middle. Here the CDR3 reads CASSVTVNYGYTF. The CDR3 DNA reads as TGTGCCAGTAGTGTAACAGTTAACTATGGCTACACCTTC.

The gene calls are TRBV7-9 and TRBJ1-2; D gene uncertain. Trimming took 2 bases from V and 8 from J, leaving 12 bases between them. Germline-derived CDR1 and CDR2 are SEHNR and FQNEAQ (reference sequence). The CDR3 consists of 13 residues. The CDR3 is CASSLREGGGYTF. The CDR3 region has the DNA TGTGCCAGCAGCTTACGGGAGGGCGGAGGCTACACCTTC.

The chain recombines TRBV2 with TRBJ1-2; perhaps TRBD1 as D (6 bases). There are 13 residues in the CDR3. Trimming pared 8 bases from V and 5 bases from J, leaving 15 bases between. Per germline, CDR1 SNHLY and CDR2 FYNNEI. The CDR3 protein is CASGRDNLYGYTF. The CDR3 nucleotides are TGTGCCAGCGGCCGGGACAACCTGTATGGCTACACCTTC.

The V gene is TRBV4-1, the J gene TRBJ2-7; 13 bases agree with TRBD2. The CDR3 totals 15 residues. V dropped 4 bases and J dropped 4; count of bases not matched to a gene: 4. The germline CDR1 and CDR2 sequences are MGHRA and YSYEKL. The CDR3 here is CASSPGTSGVYEQYF. CDR3 nucleotides: TGCGCCAGCAGCCCCGGGACTAGCGGGGTATACGAGCAGTACTTC.

The V gene is TRBV6-1, the J gene TRBJ2-7, with TRBD1 matching 9 bases. V was clipped by 3 bases and J by 3 bases; unmatched bases: 6. The length of the CDR3 is 15 residues. CDR1 MNHNS and CDR2 SASEGT come from the germline V gene. CDR3: CASSDGGTGLYEQYF. The CDR3 DNA reads as TGTGCCAGCAGTGATGGTGGGACAGGGCTCTACGAGCAGTACTTC.

For this clone: This sample also contains other DNA sequences that code for the same CDR3. This chain links TRBV10-3 with TRBJ2-3; TRBD2 matches 7 bases. Losses at the gene ends were 7 bases for V and 4 bases for J; bases not matched to a gene: 2. Germline CDR1 and CDR2: ENHRY and SYGVKD. The CDR3 length is 12 residues. Here the CDR3 DNA reads TGTGCCATCAACAGCGGGGCAGATACGCAGTATTTT. Its translation: CAINSGADTQYF.

The V call is TRBV14, the J call TRBJ1-2, with TRBD1 as a possible D gene (6 bases). CDR3 length: 17 residues. V was pared by 1 base and J by 0 bases, with 15 bases between. Germline V CDR1 and CDR2: SGHDN, FVKESK. The CDR3 protein is CASSQGRRGASNYGYTF. For the CDR3, the DNA is TGTGCCAGCAGCCAAGGTCGTCGGGGGGCGTCTAACTATGGCTACACCTTC.

Regarding this clone: The junction departs from germline at one end; a sequencing error may be responsible. The chain combines TRBV6-1 with TRBJ2-7, with TRBD1 as a possible D gene (7 bases). In germline, CDR1 is MNHNS, CDR2 SASEGT. This CDR3 is 12 amino acids long. CDR3 sequence reads: CASSGGLGTEYF. The CDR3 DNA sequence: TGTGCCAGTAGTGGGGGACTCGGGACAGAATACTTC.

This chain uses TRBV6-5 with TRBJ2-5, with TRBD2 as a possible D gene (6 bases). Trimming removed 7 bases from V and 4 bases from J, with 13 bases in between. The CDR3 contains 13 residues. The germline V gene has CDR1 MNHEY and CDR2 SVGAGI. DNA of the CDR3: TGTGCCAGCATGCAGGGAGGCGGAGAGACCCAGTACTTC. As protein: CASMQGGGETQYF.

This clone has a single count. The chain recombines TRBV4-1 with TRBJ2-5; TRBD2 aligns across 10 bases. V lost 6 bases, J lost 2 bases, and 12 bases stayed unmatched. Germline V gene data show CDR1 as MGHRA and CDR2 as YSYEKL. The CDR3 totals 17 residues. The CDR3 sequence is CASSLAGAGGLQETQYF. The CDR3 DNA reads TGCGCCAGCAGTCTAGCGGGAGCGGGGGGATTACAAGAGACCCAGTACTTC.

The V gene is TRBV5-4, the J gene TRBJ2-3; D may be TRBD1 (5 bases). This CDR3 region has 13 residues. Trimming cost V 0 bases and J 4 bases, with 6 bases left between them. Germline-derived CDR1 and CDR2 are SGHNT and YYREEE (reference sequence). The CDR3 protein is CASSLGQSDTQYF. In DNA form, the CDR3 reads TGTGCCAGCAGCTTGGGACAGTCAGATACGCAGTATTTT.

The rearrangement links TRBV27 to TRBJ1-2; unclear D gene. Germline CDR1 reads MNHEY; CDR2 reads SMNVEV (reference sequence). The CDR3 extends over 14 amino acids. V lost 0 bases to trimming and J lost 3 bases, with 8 bases between them. The CDR3 loop reads CASSLSSTYYGYTF. The DNA of the CDR3 is TGTGCCAGCAGTTTATCATCTACTTACTATGGCTACACCTTC.

The J gene is TRBJ2-3, the V gene TRBV7-8, with 8 nucleotides matching TRBD1. The CDR3 runs 15 residues. CDR1 and CDR2 (germline): SGHVS, FQNEAQ. With V trimmed by 6 bases and J by 3 bases, 8 bases remained unmatched. CDR3 nucleotide sequence: TGTGCCAGCAGTTTCCGGGACAGGACAACAGATACGCAGTATTTT. Amino acid sequence: CASSFRDRTTDTQYF.

The chain employs TRBV4-1 and TRBJ1-6; tentatively, D is TRBD1 (6 bases). The CDR3 is 15 residues long. Trimming left V 0 bases short and J 10 bases short, with 13 bases between. The germline gives CDR1 MGHRA, CDR2 YSYEKL. The CDR3 loop is CASSQDAGGRSPLHF. DNA for the CDR3: TGCGCCAGCAGCCAAGATGCGGGGGGGCGCTCACCCCTCCACTTT.

Notes on this clone: An end of the junction differs from the germline gene, which may be a read error. The rearrangement uses TRBV14 and TRBJ1-3; 8 positions agree with TRBD1. Germline CDR1 and CDR2: SGHDN and FVKESK. This CDR3 is built from 15 residues. The DNA of the CDR3 is TGTGCCAGCAGCCATACAGGGGGATCTGGAAACACCGTATATTTT. This codes for CASSHTGGSGNTVYF.

The chain uses TRBV6-5 and TRBJ1-6; D not certain. This CDR3 spans 14 amino acids. Trimming removed 7 bases at V and 6 bases at J, with 13 bases between. Germline lookup yields CDR1 MNHEY and CDR2 SVGAGI. The CDR3 bases are TGTGCCAGCAATGATGCAGGTGCTAATTCACCCCTCCACTTT. It codes for CASNDAGANSPLHF.

This CDR3 is CASSKASGVSSYEQYF. The CDR3 nucleotides are TGTGCCAGCAGCAAGGCTAGCGGGGTAAGCTCCTACGAGCAGTACTTC. V and J are TRBV7-9 and TRBJ2-7, with 9 bases identical to TRBD2. V was pared by 5 bases and J by 0 bases, with 8 bases of the junction left unmatched. The CDR3 length is 16 residues. Germline lookup yields CDR1 SEHNR and CDR2 FQNEAQ (reference sequence).